This TCR beta chain was sequenced in a study of cytomegalovirus exposure and HLA in healthy donors. General study findings and limits: V segments that were indistinguishable, TRBV6-2 and TRBV6-3 among them, were omitted from analysis.

The PCR used 60 Vbeta and 13 Jbeta primers. Assay: immunoSEQ multiplex PCR; the TCRdb copy retains only in-frame clones and omits some. The table has approximately 150,000 clones, approximately 78% seen once. This clone came up once. The antigen is unknown. Per the germline V gene, CDR1 is LGHNA and CDR2 is YNFKEQ. The V and J ends lost 4 bases and 0 bases respectively, with 14 bases between them. CDR3 length: 16 amino acids. Sequenced: PBMCs. V and J are TRBV4-2 and TRBJ2-3, with D perhaps TRBD2 (7 bases). This sequence originates from a female donor in good health and CMV-seronegative. The CDR3 here is CASSRWRGGSTDTQYF. CDR3 bases: TGTGCCAGCAGCCGGTGGAGGGGGGGAAGCACAGATACGCAGTATTTT.